The rows below give T cell receptor beta chains drawn from one sample of a study of cytomegalovirus exposure and HLA in healthy donors. The table came from immunoSEQ multiplex PCR; TCRdb's copy has only in-frame clones and leaves some out. The sample yields 200,000 or so clones, approximately 86% seen once. Sequenced sample: PBMCs. The receptors derive from a young woman in good health and CMV-seronegative. CDR3s leave out the opening cysteine and the closing phenylalanine or tryptophan.

cdr3_aa cdr3_length v_call
ASSISCTEGDTEAF 14 TRBV21-1
ASSPLPGLAGGDNNEQF 17 TRBV28
ASSQRPGVRVYGYT 14 TRBV7-6
ASSPLDSRNEKLF 13 TRBV28
ASSPPGGAQY 10 TRBV18
SVDREGEQF 9 TRBV29-1
ASSVGPGGLNTGELF 15 TRBV9
ASSEAGTSRSYNEQF 15 TRBV2
ASSEQGATNEKLF 13 TRBV2
ASSLGQGLIYEQY 13 TRBV27
ASSLGGGRNTEAF 13 TRBV2
ASSFGTGGQF 10 TRBV7-9
ASSPGLAGIFRETQY 15 TRBV2
ASSLSPVGLRTDTQY 15 TRBV4-1
SVWTETETQY 10 TRBV29-1
ASGESSYEQY 10 TRBV11-2
ASSETGRPEAF 11 TRBV6-1
ASSSTRQGNYGYT 13 TRBV27
ASSDGGGAGELF 12 TRBV2
ASSKSHEQY 9 TRBV5-1
ASSEGLAGSIL 11 TRBV6-5
ASSLVSQHNEKLF 13 TRBV5-4
ASSTEQQNTEAF 12 TRBV7-9
ASSPAGLQETQY 12 TRBV19
ASSAGAEYNEQF 12 TRBV27
ASSEIGTSGDNEQF 14 TRBV28
ASSPGVAGVADTQY 14 TRBV5-6
ASSVVAGDETQY 12 TRBV9
ASSLLNPNSGRDSSYNEQF 19 TRBV27
ASSEQGSETDTQY 13 TRBV2
ASSLGTGWTEAF 12 TRBV7-9
ASSLLWAGQYNEQF 14 TRBV27
ASSESVSYGYT 11 TRBV10-1
ASSLSGSSYNEQF 13 TRBV11-2
ASSLGPGQGWVNEQF 15 TRBV5-1
ASSQVGGRAYEQY 13 TRBV4-1
ASSLLGAWRETQY 13 TRBV7-2
ASSPSQADLLRLGYT 15 TRBV27
ASSPTDRHPYGYT 13 TRBV18
SARDLSGYT 9 TRBV20-1
ASSPPTRGLVHRQF 14 TRBV5-4
ASTPGQDRDTGELF 14 TRBV5-4
AISAGEGSNQPQH 13 TRBV10-3
ATVAGGLNNEQF 12 TRBV2
ASSLFPGLNERVTEAF 16 TRBV27
ASSPGSTEAF 10 TRBV4-1